Listed here are 27 T cell receptor beta chains from one sample, sequenced in a study of T cells in localized non-small cell lung cancer. The method was immunoSEQ multiplex PCR; TCRdb's version includes in-frame clones alone and lacks a portion of them. The sample shows around 100,000 clones, about 87% of them seen only once. Sequencing was performed on peripheral blood, taken before any cancer treatment. The receptors were sampled from a man aged 35 to 69 with stage I squamous cell lung carcinoma.

The rearrangement joins TRBV29-1 to TRBJ2-2, with D tentatively TRBD1 (7 bases). CDR3 length: 15 residues. Per germline, CDR1 SQVTM and CDR2 ANQGSEA. V was trimmed by 5 bases and J by 0 bases, leaving 13 bases between them. The CDR3 spells CSVSFRGANTGELFF. The CDR3 bases are TGCAGCGTTTCATTCAGGGGGGCGAACACCGGGGAGCTGTTTTTT.

The chain uses TRBV5-4 and TRBJ1-2, with D hard to call. CDR3 size: 14 residues. Deletions cut 0 bases from V and 0 bases from J, with 6 bases between. Germline CDR1 and CDR2: SGHNT and YYREEE (reference sequence). The CDR3 region has the DNA TGTGCCAGCAGCTTGGGCGGGTCTAACTATGGCTACACCTTC. This codes for CASSLGGSNYGYTF. Full variable domain (outside the CDR3, taken from reference TRBV5-4 and TRBJ1-2): ETGVTQSPTHLIKTRGQQVTLRCSSQSGHNTVSWYQQALGQGPQFIFQYYREEENGRGNFPPRFSGLQFPNYSSELNVNALELDDSALYLCASSLGGSNYGYTFGSGTRLTVV.

This clone was seen just once. The rearrangement joins TRBV29-1 to TRBJ1-2; D not certain. The CDR3 spans 10 residues. Trimming removed 8 bases at V and 6 bases at J, with 10 bases between. From germline, CDR1 is SQVTM and CDR2 ANQGSEA. The CDR3 nucleotides read TGCAGCCTACGAGCGGATGGCTACACCTTC. Translating gives CSLRADGYTF. The full variable domain, rest sourced from reference TRBV29-1 and TRBJ1-2, is SAVISQKPSRDICQRGTSLTIQCQVDSQVTMMFWYRQQPGQSLTLIATANQGSEATYESGFVIDKFPISRPNLTFSTLTVSNMSPEDSSIYLCSLRADGYTFGSGTRLTVV.

This clone appeared once. The rearrangement uses TRBV5-6 and TRBJ2-7; perhaps TRBD2 as D (5 bases). CDR3 size: 15 residues. CDR1 is SGHDT and CDR2 is YYEEEE in the germline V gene. V was clipped by 1 base and J by 3 bases, with 14 bases between them. The CDR3 reads CASSLRGPGGYEQYF. The CDR3 nucleotides read TGTGCCAGCAGCTTGCGTGGTCCCGGAGGCTACGAGCAGTACTTC.

The chain is built from TRBV5-1 and TRBJ2-2; D is unresolved. Between the trimmed V and J ends, which lost 2 bases and 3 bases, there was a span of 11 bases. The V gene's germline CDR1 is SGHRS and CDR2 YFSETQ. The CDR3 covers 15 residues. CDR3 sequence: CASSFGSLHTGELFF. DNA for the CDR3: TGCGCCAGCAGCTTTGGCAGCCTACACACCGGGGAGCTGTTTTTT. The variable domain in full, with the rest retrieved from reference TRBV5-1 and TRBJ2-2, is KAGVTQTPRYLIKTRGQQVTLSCSPISGHRSVSWYQQTPGQGLQFLFEYFSETQRNKGNFPGRFSGRQFSNSRSEMNVSTLELGDSALYLCASSFGSLHTGELFFGEGSRLTVL.

The rearrangement links TRBV4-1 to TRBJ1-2, with no clear D. CDR3 size: 15 residues. Germline CDR1 is MGHRA and CDR2 is YSYEKL. Deletions cut 2 bases from V and 4 bases from J, with 14 bases between. In nucleotides, the CDR3 is TGCGCCAGCAGCCAATCCGTCCAGGAAGCCTATGGCTACACCTTC. It is translated as CASSQSVQEAYGYTF.

CDR3 in amino acids: CASSFLTTGGEQFF. The CDR3, as DNA: TGTGCCAGCAGTTTCCTAACCACAGGGGGTGAGCAGTTCTTC. The chain joins TRBV27 to TRBJ2-1, with TRBD1 matching 8 bases. The V gene end was trimmed by 3 bases and the J gene end by 9 bases; junction bases not matched to a gene: 7. The CDR3 extends over 14 amino acids. Germline CDR1 reads MNHEY; CDR2 reads SMNVEV (reference sequence).

The rearrangement uses TRBV5-1 and TRBJ1-4; a possible D gene is TRBD1 (6 bases). The V end was cut by 0 bases, the J end by 6 bases, with 9 bases between. Germline CDR1 reads SGHRS; CDR2 reads YFSETQ. The CDR3 is 14 amino acids. CDR3 DNA: TGCGCCAGCAGCTTGGTAGCAGGGGATGAAAAACTGTTTTTT. Encoded protein: CASSLVAGDEKLFF.

This clone was detected once. The chain couples TRBV7-2 to TRBJ2-7, with D perhaps TRBD1 or TRBD2 (5 bases each). This CDR3 comprises 13 residues. The germline gives CDR1 SGHTA, CDR2 FQGNSA. The ends were cut back, 6 bases at V and 2 bases at J, with 11 bases in the middle. CDR3 coding DNA: TGTGCCAGCAGTCCTGGGGGACCCTACGAGCAGTACTTC. Translation gives CASSPGGPYEQYF. The full variable domain, with the rest looked up from reference TRBV7-2 and TRBJ2-7, is GAGVSQSPSNKVTEKGKDVELRCDPISGHTALYWYRQSLGQGLEFLIYFQGNSAPDKSGLPSDRFSAERTGGSVSTLTIQRTQQEDSAVYLCASSPGGPYEQYFGPGTRLTVT.

This clone has only one observation. V gene TRBV18 combines with J gene TRBJ2-7; D is uncertain. Trimming cost V 5 bases and J 3 bases, with 14 bases left between them. The CDR3 contains 14 residues. Germline loops: CDR1 KGHSH, CDR2 LQKENI. This CDR3 reads CASSKAQIDYEQYF. In nucleotides, the CDR3 is TGTGCCAGCTCAAAGGCACAAATCGACTACGAGCAGTACTTC.

The chain combines TRBV28 with TRBJ1-2; no definite D call. Trimming removed 6 bases from V and 8 bases from J, with 19 bases in between. Germline V lookup: CDR1 MDHEN, CDR2 SYDVKM. CDR3 length equals 14 residues. CDR3 region: CASRPVSPLGGYTF. The CDR3 DNA reads as TGTGCCAGCAGGCCGGTGAGCCCCCTCGGCGGCTACACCTTC.

The V call is TRBV2, the J call TRBJ2-1; weak D call: TRBD2 (6 bases). There are 14 residues in the CDR3. V was pared by 7 bases and J by 7 bases, with 17 bases between. Germline V gene lookup returns CDR1 SNHLY and CDR2 FYNNEI. The DNA for the CDR3 is TGTGCCAGCATCGGTAGGAGGGGTGGGAATGAGCAGTTCTTC. As protein: CASIGRRGGNEQFF.

This chain uses TRBV11-2 with TRBJ1-2; D unclear. Germline CDR1 and CDR2: SGHAT and FQNNGV. This CDR3 comprises 14 residues. V shed 0 bases and J shed 4 bases, with 9 bases lying between them. CDR3 DNA: TGTGCCAGCAGCTTAGAGGAGGGTAGCTATGGCTACACCTTC. This sequence encodes CASSLEEGSYGYTF.

The rearrangement uses TRBV2 and TRBJ1-4; D is unresolved. Germline CDR1 SNHLY, CDR2 FYNNEI. The CDR3 has 13 residues. Trimming cost V 7 bases and J 8 bases, with 14 bases left between them. CDR3 nucleotides: TGTGCCAGCAATTATCGGGTTGTGGAAAAACTGTTTTTT. This gives the protein CASNYRVVEKLFF.

The rearrangement links TRBV2 to TRBJ2-5; 9 bases are shared with TRBD2. CDR1 is SNHLY and CDR2 is FYNNEI in the germline V gene. V lost 5 bases and J lost 5; bases outside the gene matches: 6. The CDR3 consists of 14 residues. CDR3 in amino acids: CASSSLAGGETQYF. The CDR3 DNA reads as TGTGCCAGCAGTTCACTAGCGGGCGGGGAGACCCAGTACTTC.

This clone was observed a few times. This chain connects TRBV10-3 to TRBJ1-6; TRBD1 might be the D (6 bases). Trimming removed 3 bases from V and 7 bases from J, with 13 bases in between. Germline V CDR1 and CDR2: ENHRY, SYGVKD. The CDR3 spans 15 residues. This CDR3 is CAISDRGAINSPLHF. CDR3 in DNA: TGTGCCATCAGTGACCGGGGGGCGATAAATTCACCCCTCCACTTT.

The rearrangement uses TRBV7-2 and TRBJ2-7; 9 nucleotides match TRBD2. The CDR3 is 14 residues long. Germline trimming cut 7 bases from V and 5 bases from J; bases unmatched to any gene: 9. CDR1 is SGHTA and CDR2 is FQGNSA in the germline V gene. CDR3 loop: CASTSWRGGNEQYF. The CDR3 DNA reads as TGTGCCAGCACCAGCTGGCGGGGGGGGAACGAGCAGTACTTC. Based on the CDR3 plus reference TRBV7-2 and TRBJ2-7, the full variable domain is GAGVSQSPSNKVTEKGKDVELRCDPISGHTALYWYRQSLGQGLEFLIYFQGNSAPDKSGLPSDRFSAERTGGSVSTLTIQRTQQEDSAVYLCASTSWRGGNEQYFGPGTRLTVT.

The chain joins TRBV5-1 to TRBJ1-2, with 7 bases identical to TRBD1. Germline trimming cut 4 bases from V and 3 bases from J; bases unmatched to any gene: 6. Germline assignment: CDR1 SGHRS and CDR2 YFSETQ. The CDR3 has 14 amino acids. CDR3 nucleotide sequence: TGCGCCAGCAGCCTCGACAGGGACGACTATGGCTACACCTTC. Translation gives CASSLDRDDYGYTF.

The V call is TRBV5-8, the J call TRBJ1-6; D is uncertain. Germline CDR1 reads SGHTS; CDR2 reads YDEGEE. The CDR3 consists of 13 residues. The V gene lost 0 bases and the J gene lost 10 bases, with 8 bases spanning the gap. The CDR3 region is CASSLARMSPLHF. For the CDR3, the DNA is TGTGCCAGCAGCTTGGCGAGGATGTCACCCCTCCACTTT.

Only one count was recorded for this clone. This chain joins TRBV28 and TRBJ2-4, with 8 nucleotides matching TRBD1. Trimming took 6 bases from V and 2 from J; bases not matched to a gene: 3. There are 14 residues in the CDR3. The germline CDR1 and CDR2 sequences are MDHEN and SYDVKM. CDR3: CASSTGGTKNIQYF. CDR3 DNA sequence: TGTGCCAGCAGCACAGGGGGAACCAAAAACATTCAGTACTTC.

V usage is TRBV18 and J usage is TRBJ2-7, with D hard to call. There are 15 residues in the CDR3. V was cut by 6 bases and J by 4 bases, with 19 bases left in between. Germline CDR1 KGHSH, CDR2 LQKENI. This CDR3 is CASSLQRVKGYEQYF. The CDR3 DNA reads TGTGCCAGCTCCCTCCAACGGGTTAAAGGGTACGAGCAGTACTTC.

V gene TRBV6-4 combines with J gene TRBJ1-6; 7 bases agree with TRBD1. This CDR3 region has 13 residues. Per the germline V gene, CDR1 is MRHNA and CDR2 is SNTAGT. Trimming took 3 bases from V and 14 from J; bases not matched to a gene: 7. The CDR3 sequence is CASSESQGTTLHF. CDR3 nucleotide sequence: TGTGCCAGCAGTGAGTCACAGGGGACGACCCTCCACTTT.

This clone was recorded only once. The genes are TRBV18 and TRBJ2-6; D gene uncertain. This CDR3 is built from 15 residues. V lost 2 bases and J 2 bases, leaving 7 bases between the germline ends. Germline V gene data show CDR1 as KGHSH and CDR2 as LQKENI. The CDR3, as DNA: TGTGCCAGCTCACCAAGTCGTACTGGGGCCAACGTCCTGACTTTC. This gives the protein CASSPSRTGANVLTF.

The J gene is TRBJ2-1, the V gene TRBV7-9, with D unresolved. The CDR3 has 13 residues. CDR1 and CDR2 from the germline V gene are SEHNR and FQNEAQ (reference sequence). Trimming left V 8 bases short and J 6 bases short, with 14 bases between. Here the CDR3 DNA reads TGTGCCAGCGCCTTAATTGCCGGCAATGAGCAGTTCTTC. It codes for CASALIAGNEQFF.

The rearrangement links TRBV29-1 to TRBJ2-3; the match to TRBD1 covers 8 bases. Per the germline V gene, CDR1 is SQVTM and CDR2 is ANQGSEA. CDR3 length equals 14 residues. The V and J ends lost 5 bases and 0 bases, in that order; junction bases with no gene match: 4. The CDR3 DNA follows: TGCAGCGTTTGGGGGACAGGTAGCACAGATACGCAGTATTTT. Encoded protein: CSVWGTGSTDTQYF.

The J gene is TRBJ2-7, the V gene TRBV14; 9 bases fit TRBD1. Germline V gene lookup returns CDR1 SGHDN and CDR2 FVKESK. The CDR3 length is 15 residues. The V and J ends lost 1 base and 5 bases, in that order; junction bases with no gene match: 6. The CDR3 loop reads CASSQAQGALNEQYF. CDR3 sequence (DNA): TGTGCCAGCAGCCAAGCACAGGGGGCGCTGAACGAGCAGTACTTC.

This clone was counted a single time. The chain is built from TRBV5-1 and TRBJ1-4; no definite D call. The germline V and J ends were trimmed by 0 bases and 0 bases, with 9 bases remaining between them. Germline values: CDR1 SGHRS, CDR2 YFSETQ. The CDR3 extends over 16 amino acids. The CDR3 bases are TGCGCCAGCAGCTTGGGGGATAGCGCAACTAATGAAAAACTGTTTTTT. Its translation is CASSLGDSATNEKLFF.